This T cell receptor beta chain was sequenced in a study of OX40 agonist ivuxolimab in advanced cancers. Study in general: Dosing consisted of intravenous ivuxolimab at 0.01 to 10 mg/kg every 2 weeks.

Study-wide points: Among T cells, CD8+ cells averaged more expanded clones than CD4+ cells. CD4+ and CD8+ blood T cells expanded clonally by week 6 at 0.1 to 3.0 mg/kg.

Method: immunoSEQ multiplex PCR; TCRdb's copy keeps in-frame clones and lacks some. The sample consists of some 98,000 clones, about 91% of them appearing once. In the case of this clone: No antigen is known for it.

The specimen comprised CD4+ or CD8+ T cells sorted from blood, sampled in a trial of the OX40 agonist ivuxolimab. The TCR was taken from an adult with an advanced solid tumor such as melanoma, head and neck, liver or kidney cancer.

As DNA, the CDR3 is TGTGCCAGCACGTTGGCCGGGGAGCTGTTTTTT. This encodes CASTLAGELFF. V usage is TRBV6-6 and J usage is TRBJ2-2; D call uncertain. CDR3 size: 11 residues. V lost 7 bases to trimming and J lost 6 bases, with 6 bases between them. Germline CDR1 reads MNHNY; CDR2 reads SVGAGI (reference sequence).